This T cell receptor (beta chain) was sequenced in a study of OX40 agonist ivuxolimab in advanced cancers. Some background on the complete study: The costimulatory receptor OX40 (CD134) was targeted by ivuxolimab, a fully human IgG2 agonistic monoclonal antibody. Patients were allowed to have had prior anti-PD-1, anti-PD-L1 or anti-CTLA-4 therapy, and roughly two fifths of the dose-escalation patients had been treated with checkpoint inhibitors. The paper describes the monotherapy dose-escalation part (N of about 50 patients) of the phase I trial of ivuxolimab. Peripheral TCRbeta sequencing was intended to test whether TCR sequence diversity was altered and clonal T-cell expansion was caused by ivuxolimab. Partial responses were achieved by three dose-escalation patients, of whom one had hepatocellular carcinoma and two had cutaneous melanoma. Intravenous ivuxolimab was administered to patients every 2 weeks at six dose levels: 0.01, 0.1, 0.3, 1.5, 3 and 10 mg/kg. Among the 50 to 55 dose-escalation patients, some 20 had hepatocellular carcinoma, roughly 15 melanoma, 9 renal cell carcinoma and 9 head and neck cancer. In the dose-escalation cohort, approximately 82% of patients were male, and the mean age was approximately 64 years, with a range of 23 to 79. What the research found in general, with its limitations: At doses of 0.1 to 3.0 mg/kg, clonal expansion of both CD4+ and CD8+ T cells in blood was seen between baseline and week 6. Low levels of normalized T-cell clonal expansion were also seen in some patients who did not respond. After ivuxolimab, expanded clones were on average more numerous among CD8+ T cells than among CD4+ T cells. The antigen specificity of the clonally expanded peripheral T cells was not determined. Partial responders in the 0.1-3.0 mg/kg groups had among the lowest normalized peripheral clonal expansion, especially among CD8+ T cells.

Concerning this clone itself: The specificity of this receptor is unknown. One base away there is no much larger clone; base qualities are not given.

The trial excluded patients who had a history of autoimmune disease or were on systemic immunosuppression. Peripheral blood for TCR sequencing was drawn from every dose cohort at baseline, at cycle 4 day 1 and at cycle 7 day 1. The samples were drawn from a first-in-human, open-label, multicenter phase I dose-escalation trial of ivuxolimab. The trial enrolled adults with locally advanced or metastatic head and neck squamous cell, hepatocellular, melanoma or renal cell carcinoma. Before TCR sequencing, CD4+ T cells and CD8+ T cells were sorted from peripheral blood as separate populations. Genomic DNA was isolated from the sorted cells so that the TCRbeta CDR3 region could be sequenced. The immunoSEQ Assay was used to sequence the TCRbeta CDR3 regions. This is the immuneACCESS table as TCRdb keeps it, with only in-frame sequences that have V and J called. A part of the clones is gone; compared with another copy, unresolved V genes explain less than half, and the rest is unexplained. The sample profile shows under 80,000 clones; approximately 86% of them were found once. The ten largest make up approximately 2.3% of the sample.

The TCR sequence derives from an adult with an advanced solid tumor such as melanoma, head and neck, liver or kidney cancer. Source: CD4+ or CD8+ T cells sorted from blood, taken in a trial of the OX40 agonist ivuxolimab.

The DNA reads TGTGCCAGCAGCCAAGATCCCGGGCGGGAAACCCAGTACTTC. Translation gives CASSQDPGRETQYF. The V and J segments used are TRBV4-2 and TRBJ2-5, with TRBD2 as a weak D call on 6 bases. From the germline V gene, CDR1 is LGHNA and CDR2 is YNFKEQ. V is shortened by 0 bases, J by 8 bases, and the region joining them spans 13 bases. The CDR3 goes from the cysteine to the phenylalanine over 14 residues. The sequence is cut down to CDR3 DNA, 42 bases in frame from base 1.